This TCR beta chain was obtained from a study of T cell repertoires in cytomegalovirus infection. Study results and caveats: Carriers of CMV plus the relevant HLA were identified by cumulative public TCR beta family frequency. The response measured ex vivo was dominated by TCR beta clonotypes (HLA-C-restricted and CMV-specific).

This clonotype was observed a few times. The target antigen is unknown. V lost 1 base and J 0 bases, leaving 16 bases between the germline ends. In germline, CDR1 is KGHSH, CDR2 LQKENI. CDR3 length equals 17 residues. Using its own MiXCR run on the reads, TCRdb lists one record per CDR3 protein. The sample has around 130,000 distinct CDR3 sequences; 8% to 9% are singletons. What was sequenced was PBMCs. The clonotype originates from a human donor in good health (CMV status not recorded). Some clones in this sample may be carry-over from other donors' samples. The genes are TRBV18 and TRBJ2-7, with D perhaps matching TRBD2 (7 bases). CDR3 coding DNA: TGTGCCAGCTCACCACTCCCCGGGGGGCCCCTCTCCTACGAGCAGTACTTC. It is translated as CASSPLPGGPLSYEQYF. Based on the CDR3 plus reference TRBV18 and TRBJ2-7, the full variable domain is NAGVMQNPRHLVRRRGQEARLRCSPMKGHSHVYWYRQLPEEGLKFMVYLQKENIIDESGMPKERFSAEFPKEGPSILRIQQVVRGDSAAYFCASSPLPGGPLSYEQYFGPGTRLTVT.